The clone carrying this T cell receptor beta chain has at least ten counts. The CDR3 has 14 amino acids. The V end was cut by 6 bases, the J end by 4 bases, with 15 bases between. The data originate from a study of T-cell reconstitution after alpha-beta-depleted transplantation in children. The TCRbeta library was prepared with unique molecular identifiers. TCRdb re-derived calls from the PCR reads in MiXCR, one entry per CDR3 protein. The sample has about 110,000 distinct CDR3 sequences, 5% to 7% seen once. Specimen: PBMCs, mostly from graft donor cells, collected 360 days after TCRalphabeta/CD19-depleted stem cell transplant. The clonotype comes from a male patient between 2 and 15 years old who had a stem cell transplant for acute lymphoblastic leukemia, so the T cells may come from the graft donor. This chain joins TRBV12-3 or TRBV12-4 and TRBJ1-2, with no clear D. This CDR3 reads CASRPYRTSYGYTF. The DNA of the CDR3 is TGTGCCAGCAGACCCTACCGGACTAGCTATGGCTACACCTTC.